The next 16 T cell receptor beta chains were all read from a single sample in a study of cytomegalovirus exposure and HLA in healthy donors. Primers for the PCR totalled 60 Vbeta and 13 Jbeta. Profiling relied on immunoSEQ multiplex PCR, and the TCRdb table lists in-frame clones only, not all of them. The sample consists of some 150,000 clones, roughly three quarters of them appearing once. Sequencing used PBMCs. These receptors originate from a woman aged 40 to 50 in good health and CMV-seropositive.

V gene TRBV9 combines with J gene TRBJ2-3, with a possible D match to TRBD1 (6 bases). The CDR3 is 18 amino acids. Germline assignment: CDR1 SGDLS and CDR2 YYNGEE. V dropped 0 bases and J dropped 0 bases, with 17 bases sitting between them. CDR3: CASSVAGFGGSSTDTQYF. The DNA for the CDR3 is TGTGCCAGCAGCGTAGCGGGTTTTGGGGGCTCGAGCACAGATACGCAGTATTTT.

The rearrangement uses TRBV28 and TRBJ2-7, with TRBD2 as a possible D gene (7 bases). V lost 6 bases to trimming and J lost 2 bases, with 14 bases between them. The CDR3 is 14 amino acids. Germline V gene sequence: CDR1 MDHEN, CDR2 SYDVKM. The CDR3 loop reads CASRGGGSPYEQYF. The CDR3 bases are TGTGCCAGCAGGGGAGGGGGGTCTCCCTACGAGCAGTACTTC.

The genes are TRBV7-3 and TRBJ2-1; 11 bases are shared with TRBD1. Trimming removed 3 bases from V and 9 bases from J; junction bases left unmatched: 10. Per the germline V gene, CDR1 is SGHTA and CDR2 is FQGTGA. This CDR3 spans 16 amino acids. The CDR3: CASSFPGQGAQSEQFF. CDR3 DNA: TGTGCCAGCAGCTTTCCCGGACAGGGGGCGCAGAGTGAGCAGTTCTTC.

The V call is TRBV29-1, the J call TRBJ2-7; 9 bases agree with TRBD2. Germline trimming cut 4 bases from V and 3 bases from J; bases unmatched to any gene: 10. Per germline, CDR1 SQVTM and CDR2 ANQGSEA. The CDR3 consists of 15 residues. The CDR3 spells CSVGYGASGNYEQYF. Here the CDR3 DNA reads TGCAGCGTTGGATACGGGGCTAGCGGGAACTACGAGCAGTACTTC.

This clone was seen more than once but under ten times. This sequence joins TRBV14 and TRBJ1-6; D not resolved. Germline V gene sequence: CDR1 SGHDN, CDR2 FVKESK. Trimming pared 4 bases from V and 5 bases from J, leaving 6 bases between. This CDR3 comprises 13 residues. CDR3 nucleotide sequence: TGTGCCAGCAGCCCTCGGGATAATTCACCCCTCCACTTT. This translates into CASSPRDNSPLHF. Filled out from reference TRBV14 and TRBJ1-6, the complete variable domain reads EAGVTQFPSHSVIEKGQTVTLRCDPISGHDNLYWYRRVMGKEIKFLLHFVKESKQDESGMPNNRFLAERTGGTYSTLKVQPAELEDSGVYFCASSPRDNSPLHFGNGTRLTVT.

This chain connects TRBV6-4 to TRBJ2-2, with 8 bases matching TRBD1. The CDR3 consists of 14 residues. Germline V gene sequence: CDR1 MRHNA, CDR2 SNTAGT. V gave up 7 bases and J gave up 5 bases; unmatched junction bases: 6. CDR3 DNA sequence: TGTGCCAGCAAACGGACAGGGCGGACCGGGGAGCTGTTTTTT. Encoded protein: CASKRTGRTGELFF.

The chain recombines TRBV10-3 with TRBJ2-1, with D unresolved. The CDR3 length is 13 residues. CDR1 ENHRY and CDR2 SYGVKD come from the germline V gene. V lost 3 bases and J lost 6, with 9 bases in between. The CDR3 region is CAISDSGGNEQFF. CDR3 nucleotide sequence: TGTGCCATCAGTGATTCAGGTGGCAATGAGCAGTTCTTC.

The rearrangement links TRBV6-4 to TRBJ2-1; D may be TRBD2 (6 bases). Trimming shortened V by 0 bases and J by 7 bases, and 16 bases separated the two germline ends. Germline values: CDR1 MRHNA, CDR2 SNTAGT. The CDR3 has 16 amino acids. This chain's CDR3 is CASSDSTRGRGNEQFF. DNA for the CDR3: TGTGCCAGCAGTGACTCTACGAGGGGCCGGGGGAATGAGCAGTTCTTC.

This rearrangement joins TRBV4-2 to TRBJ2-1; weak D call: TRBD2 (5 bases). This CDR3 spans 15 amino acids. Germline loops: CDR1 LGHNA, CDR2 YNFKEQ. V lost 1 base to trimming and J lost 0 bases, with 7 bases between them. The CDR3 DNA is TGTGCCAGCAGCCAAGTCCGGGGCTCCTACAATGAGCAGTTCTTC. It yields the protein CASSQVRGSYNEQFF.

This chain links TRBV9 with TRBJ2-5; TRBD2 matches at 11 bases. Gene TRBJ2-7 matches the end of the DNA better, so the J call may be wrong. The germline CDR1 and CDR2 sequences are SGDLS and YYNGEE. This CDR3 is 16 amino acids long. CDR3 in DNA: TGTGCCAGCAGCGTGGTTCTAGCGGGGGGTTCCTACGAGCAGTACTTC. Encoded protein: CASSVVLAGGSYEQYF.

The chain uses TRBV5-4 and TRBJ1-6; TRBD1 aligns across 11 bases. CDR3 length equals 14 residues. Germline CDR1 reads SGHNT; CDR2 reads YYREEE (reference sequence). V lost 4 bases, J lost 7 bases, and 1 base stayed unmatched. For the CDR3, the DNA is TGTGCCAGCAGCAGGACAGGGGGCAATTCACCCCTCCACTTT. It is translated as CASSRTGGNSPLHF. Variable domain in full (rest from reference TRBV5-4 and TRBJ1-6): ETGVTQSPTHLIKTRGQQVTLRCSSQSGHNTVSWYQQALGQGPQFIFQYYREEENGRGNFPPRFSGLQFPNYSSELNVNALELDDSALYLCASSRTGGNSPLHFGNGTRLTVT.

V gene TRBV5-1 combines with J gene TRBJ1-2, with 7 bases identical to TRBD1. Germline values: CDR1 SGHRS, CDR2 YFSETQ. The CDR3 sequence is 13 residues long. The junction had 8 bases not matched to a gene; V was cut back by 4 bases and J by 8 bases. CDR3 nucleotide sequence: TGCGCCAGCAGCCCCAACGACAGGGAAGGCTACACCTTC. This sequence encodes CASSPNDREGYTF.

This chain joins TRBV18 and TRBJ2-6; D might be TRBD1 (6 bases). The germline V gene encodes CDR1 KGHSH and CDR2 LQKENI. The CDR3 is made up of 16 amino acids. Trimming pared 2 bases from V and 3 bases from J, leaving 11 bases between. The DNA for the CDR3 is TGTGCCAGCTCACCATCGCGACAGGTTGGGGCCAACGTCCTGACTTTC. Protein product: CASSPSRQVGANVLTF.

This chain uses TRBV30 with TRBJ2-1; 7 nucleotides match TRBD1. Germline V gene sequence: CDR1 GTSNPN, CDR2 SVGIG (reference sequence). The junction had 4 bases not matched to a gene; V was cut back by 3 bases and J by 8 bases. This CDR3 comprises 12 residues. In DNA, the CDR3 is TGTGCCTGGAGCCCCGGACAGGATGAGCAGTTCTTC. Translating gives CAWSPGQDEQFF.

The gene calls are TRBV12-2 and TRBJ1-5; the table names TRBD1, a call not compared with the DNA. TRBV12-2 is described as a pseudogene. The CDR3 length is 16 residues. CDR3 residues: CASRLVTGTGYQPQHF. The DNA for the CDR3 is TGTGCAAGTCGCTTGGTTACCGGGACAGGGTACCAGCCCCAGCATTTT.

The rearrangement uses TRBV11-2 and TRBJ2-3; TRBD2 matches 9 bases. The CDR3 runs 17 residues. Unmatched junction bases numbered 7, after V lost 1 base and J lost 2 bases. The germline V gene has CDR1 SGHAT and CDR2 FQNNGV. Written as DNA, the CDR3 is TGTGCCAGCAGCTTAGTACCTCTAGCGGGACTCACAGATACGCAGTATTTT. Translating it yields CASSLVPLAGLTDTQYF.